Shown below are 5 T cell receptor beta chains from a single sample sequenced in a study of T cell changes during pregnancy in multiple sclerosis. Sequencing was performed with immunoSEQ multiplex PCR; in TCRdb, only in-frame clones are kept and a portion is missing. This table holds about 39,000 clones, about 94% found once. The sequencing used peripheral blood, collected in the third trimester of pregnancy. These TCRs come from a female donor with multiple sclerosis, enrolled in a pregnancy study.

The V gene is TRBV5-1, the J gene TRBJ2-1; 9 bases align to TRBD2. The V segment lost 0 bases and the J segment 4 bases; nucleotides outside the gene matches: 2. The CDR3 is 15 residues long. CDR1 SGHRS and CDR2 YFSETQ come from the germline V gene. This CDR3 is CASSLVLAGYNEQFF. The DNA of the CDR3 is TGCGCCAGCAGCTTGGTGCTAGCGGGGTACAATGAGCAGTTCTTC.

The genes are TRBV7-9 and TRBJ2-7, with 7 bases lining up with TRBD2. The V segment lost 2 bases and the J segment 1 base; nucleotides outside the gene matches: 14. Germline CDR1 reads SEHNR; CDR2 reads FQNEAQ (reference sequence). The CDR3 spans 18 residues. In DNA, the CDR3 is TGTGCCAGCAGCTTAAATGGGCAGTCTAGCGGAGGATCCTACGAGCAGTACTTC. Translating gives CASSLNGQSSGGSYEQYF.

The V gene is TRBV30, the J gene TRBJ1-5, with a weak D call TRBD1 (6 bases). The CDR3 covers 14 residues. Germline-derived CDR1 and CDR2 are GTSNPN and SVGIG (reference sequence). The V end lost 1 base, the J end lost 3 bases, and 10 bases lay between the germline ends. CDR3 amino acids: CAWSDNRVNQPQHF. The CDR3, as DNA: TGTGCCTGGAGTGATAACAGGGTCAATCAGCCCCAGCATTTT. The full variable domain, completed using reference TRBV30 and TRBJ1-5, is SQTIHQWPATLVQPVGSPLSLECTVEGTSNPNLYWYRQAAGRGLQLLFYSVGIGQISSEVPQNLSASRPQDRQFILSSKKLLLSDSGFYLCAWSDNRVNQPQHFGDGTRLSIL.

This rearrangement joins TRBV6-5 to TRBJ1-2; 8 bases are a match to TRBD1. V lost 5 bases and J lost 7; bases outside the gene matches: 9. The CDR3 runs to 14 residues. Germline V gene lookup returns CDR1 MNHEY and CDR2 SVGAGI. CDR3 sequence (DNA): TGTGCCAGCAGTCAGACAGGGGTTCGGAGTGGCTACACCTTC. Translation gives CASSQTGVRSGYTF.

This clone was recorded once. The V gene is TRBV7-3, the J gene TRBJ2-1; unclear D gene. Germline V gene sequence: CDR1 SGHTA, CDR2 FQGTGA. The CDR3 loop spans 13 amino acids. V gave up 1 base and J gave up 8 bases, with 9 bases separating them. The chain's CDR3 is CASSLIERDEQFF. The DNA for the CDR3 is TGTGCCAGCAGCTTAATTGAACGGGATGAGCAGTTCTTC.